The 31 T cell receptor beta chains below were found in one sample sequenced in a study of cytomegalovirus exposure and HLA in healthy donors. PCR was performed using 60 Vbeta and 13 Jbeta primers. This table comes from immunoSEQ multiplex PCR, and its TCRdb copy is limited to in-frame clones, with some not included. Counted here are around 300,000 clones, about 75% occurring once; the ten biggest clones make up 2% to 2.5%. Sequenced: PBMCs. These receptors were taken from a female donor in good health and CMV-seronegative.

V usage is TRBV19 and J usage is TRBJ2-1; D is perhaps TRBD2 (6 bases). The V and J ends lost 5 bases and 6 bases respectively, with 14 bases between them. Germline V lookup: CDR1 LNHDA, CDR2 SQIVND (reference sequence). The CDR3 is 14 residues long. Here the CDR3 DNA reads TGTGCCAGTAGTCTTAGGGGCGGGATCAATGAGCAGTTCTTC. Amino acids: CASSLRGGINEQFF.

The rearrangement uses TRBV9 and TRBJ1-1, with TRBD1 matching over 7 bases. This CDR3 contains 12 residues. The V segment lost 4 bases and the J segment 6 bases; nucleotides outside the gene matches: 3. CDR1 is SGDLS and CDR2 is YYNGEE in the germline V gene. The CDR3 is CASSPTGPEAFF. CDR3 in DNA: TGTGCCAGCAGCCCGACAGGGCCTGAAGCTTTCTTT.

The chain's CDR3 is CASSYGWTVAYEQYF. Written as DNA, the CDR3 is TGTGCCAGCAGCTATGGGTGGACAGTGGCCTACGAGCAGTACTTC. The V call is TRBV7-2, the J call TRBJ2-7; D might be TRBD1 (6 bases). Trimming removed 4 bases from V and 2 bases from J, with 15 bases in between. Looked up from germline, CDR1 is SGHTA and CDR2 is FQGNSA. CDR3 length: 15 residues.

This clone was found a few times. This chain connects TRBV6-1 to TRBJ1-1; D may be TRBD1 (6 bases). V was pared by 4 bases and J by 5 bases, with 14 bases between. In germline, CDR1 is MNHNS, CDR2 SASEGT. This CDR3 contains 14 residues. The CDR3 nucleotides read TGTGCCAGCAGTGCGGAGGGGGGGATTACTGAAGCTTTCTTT. Translated: CASSAEGGITEAFF.

V gene TRBV7-6 combines with J gene TRBJ2-3; 11 bases agree with TRBD2. The junction had 3 bases not matched to a gene; V was cut back by 6 bases and J by 1 base. Germline V gene data show CDR1 as SGHVS and CDR2 as FNYEAQ. The CDR3 is made up of 15 amino acids. CDR3 amino acids: CASSYSGRGTDTQYF. The CDR3 DNA reads TGTGCCAGCAGTTATAGCGGGAGGGGCACAGATACGCAGTATTTT.

The genes are TRBV19 and TRBJ2-2; TRBD1 is a possible D gene (6 bases). This CDR3 is 15 amino acids long. V was pared by 6 bases and J by 4 bases, with 15 bases between. The germline CDR1 and CDR2 sequences are LNHDA and SQIVND (reference sequence). The CDR3 coding sequence is TGTGCCAGTAGCCAAAGCGTACAGGGCACCGGGGAGCTGTTTTTT. It encodes CASSQSVQGTGELFF.

The rearrangement links TRBV9 to TRBJ2-3; the D gene is possibly TRBD1 (5 bases). CDR1 and CDR2 (germline): SGDLS, YYNGEE. CDR3 length equals 17 residues. With 4 bases removed from V and 5 bases from J, the gap between germline ends came to 23 bases. The CDR3 region has the DNA TGTGCCAGCAGCCTAATAATCGTCCCACCAAGGGGAGATACGCAGTATTTT. This encodes CASSLIIVPPRGDTQYF.

The chain carries TRBV2 and TRBJ2-2; TRBD2 is a possible D gene (6 bases). This CDR3 region has 20 residues. CDR1 and CDR2 from the germline V gene are SNHLY and FYNNEI. Trimming pared 2 bases from V and 7 bases from J, leaving 29 bases between. CDR3 nucleotides: TGTGCCAGCAGTGAACTGGGGAGAGGGAAGAGGGCTAGCGCGGTCGGGGAGCTGTTTTTT. It encodes CASSELGRGKRASAVGELFF.

This clone was seen a single time. This chain links TRBV6-5 with TRBJ2-7, with TRBD1 matching 8 bases. V trimming: 6 bases; J trimming: 6 bases; junction bases outside the gene matches: 10. The CDR3 covers 14 residues. The germline V gene has CDR1 MNHEY and CDR2 SVGAGI. CDR3: CASRVGQGVGEQYF. The CDR3 DNA sequence: TGTGCCAGCAGGGTTGGACAGGGAGTTGGCGAGCAGTACTTC.

The chain couples TRBV28 to TRBJ2-7; 10 nucleotides line up with TRBD1. Looked up from germline, CDR1 is MDHEN and CDR2 is SYDVKM. This CDR3 is 14 amino acids long. V gave up 3 bases and J gave up 2 bases; unmatched junction bases: 1. CDR3 DNA sequence: TGTGCCAGCAGTTTGACAGGGGGCCCCTACGAGCAGTACTTC. It codes for CASSLTGGPYEQYF.

The chain recombines TRBV7-2 with TRBJ2-1; 11 nucleotides agree with TRBD1. Germline V CDR1 and CDR2: SGHTA, FQGNSA. This CDR3 spans 14 amino acids. V lost 3 bases, J lost 6 bases, and 1 base stayed unmatched. The CDR3 loop reads CASSFGTGGNEQFF. CDR3 DNA: TGTGCCAGCAGCTTCGGGACAGGGGGCAATGAGCAGTTCTTC.

The chain couples TRBV7-9 to TRBJ2-7, with TRBD1 as a possible D gene (5 bases). The germline CDR1 and CDR2 sequences are SEHNR and FQNEAQ (reference sequence). V lost 2 bases and J lost 7, with 15 bases in between. This CDR3 comprises 14 residues. The CDR3 nucleotides are TGTGCCAGCAGCTTAATGTCAGGGCTCAGAGAGCAGTACTTC. Translated, it gives CASSLMSGLREQYF.

V and J are TRBV7-9 and TRBJ2-7; 12 bases are a match to TRBD1. J was trimmed by 7 bases and V by 5 bases; bases with no gene match: 6. Germline V gives CDR1 SEHNR, CDR2 FQNEAQ (reference sequence). This CDR3 is built from 14 residues. CDR3 nucleotides: TGTGCCAGCAGCCCGGGACAGGGGGCGGGTGAGCAGTACTTC. It translates to CASSPGQGAGEQYF.

The chain uses TRBV28 and TRBJ2-3, with 16 bases identical to TRBD2. Germline CDR1 and CDR2: MDHEN and SYDVKM. The V segment lost 10 bases and the J segment 4 bases; nucleotides outside the gene matches: 11. The CDR3 loop spans 17 amino acids. The CDR3 spells CAINAGLAGGRADTQYF. The CDR3 bases are TGTGCCATCAACGCGGGACTAGCGGGAGGGAGGGCAGATACGCAGTATTTT.

V usage is TRBV28 and J usage is TRBJ2-7; D might be TRBD1 (5 bases). CDR1 and CDR2 from the germline V gene are MDHEN and SYDVKM. The ends were cut back, 2 bases at V and 4 bases at J, with 9 bases in the middle. The CDR3 sequence is 13 residues long. The CDR3 here is CASSLTAGYEQYF. DNA for the CDR3: TGTGCCAGCAGTTTAACGGCAGGGTACGAGCAGTACTTC.

This chain connects TRBV28 to TRBJ2-7, with 14 bases fitting TRBD2. J was trimmed by 3 bases and V by 6 bases; bases with no gene match: 10. This CDR3 region has 17 residues. Germline loops: CDR1 MDHEN, CDR2 SYDVKM. CDR3 nucleotides: TGTGCCAGCAGCTCGGGGACTAGCGGGAGTATTAGCTACGAGCAGTACTTC. Its protein is CASSSGTSGSISYEQYF. The entire variable domain, with the rest obtained from reference TRBV28 and TRBJ2-7, is as follows: DVKVTQSSRYLVKRTGEKVFLECVQDMDHENMFWYRQDPGLGLRLIYFSYDVKMKEKGDIPEGYSVSREKKERFSLILESASTNQTSMYLCASSSGTSGSISYEQYFGPGTRLTVT.

This clone is a singleton in its sample. The rearrangement uses TRBV4-1 and TRBJ2-3; 11 bases agree with TRBD2. This CDR3 contains 16 residues. V was pared by 1 base and J by 5 bases, with 5 bases of the junction left unmatched. CDR1 and CDR2 (germline): MGHRA, YSYEKL. The chain's CDR3 is CASSQAPLAGGDTQYF. DNA of the CDR3: TGCGCCAGCAGCCAAGCCCCCCTAGCGGGAGGAGATACGCAGTATTTT.

The chain combines TRBV9 with TRBJ2-1; D is possibly TRBD1 (6 bases). The CDR3 sequence is 15 residues long. Per the germline V gene, CDR1 is SGDLS and CDR2 is YYNGEE. Trimming removed 5 bases from V and 6 bases from J, with 18 bases in between. This chain's CDR3 is CASSPLPLQGNEQFF. CDR3 sequence (DNA): TGTGCCAGCAGTCCGCTGCCTCTACAGGGCAATGAGCAGTTCTTC.

The V and J genes are TRBV9 and TRBJ1-1, with 9 nucleotides matching TRBD1. The germline V gene encodes CDR1 SGDLS and CDR2 YYNGEE. With V trimmed by 3 bases and J by 5 bases, 8 bases remained unmatched. The CDR3 totals 15 residues. DNA for the CDR3: TGTGCCAGCAGCGGCGGGACAGGGAGGAGGACTGAAGCTTTCTTT. Its translation: CASSGGTGRRTEAFF.

The chain is built from TRBV18 and TRBJ2-4; TRBD2 aligns across 13 bases. Germline V gene data show CDR1 as KGHSH and CDR2 as LQKENI. J gave up 7 bases and V 2 bases, and 5 bases lay outside the gene matches. This CDR3 spans 16 amino acids. This CDR3 reads CASSPTSGRAGNIQYF. The DNA of the CDR3 is TGTGCCAGCTCACCAACTAGCGGGAGGGCCGGGAACATTCAGTACTTC.

CDR3 DNA: TGTGCCAGCACCCAGCGACTAGCGGGAGGCCACGAGCAGTACTTC. It yields the protein CASTQRLAGGHEQYF. The V gene is TRBV11-1, the J gene TRBJ2-7; 13 positions agree with TRBD2. V was pared by 7 bases and J by 5 bases, with 8 bases of the junction left unmatched. The germline CDR1 and CDR2 sequences are SGHAT and FQDESV (reference sequence). This CDR3 has 15 residues.

V and J are TRBV28 and TRBJ2-7, with 11 bases identical to TRBD2. With V trimmed by 6 bases and J by 2 bases, 3 bases remained unmatched. This CDR3 has 14 residues. Germline values: CDR1 MDHEN, CDR2 SYDVKM. The chain's CDR3 is CASSKTSGTYEQYF. The DNA for the CDR3 is TGTGCCAGCAGCAAGACTAGCGGGACCTACGAGCAGTACTTC.

V is TRBV7-9 and J is TRBJ1-2; possible D gene TRBD1, 5 bases. This CDR3 region has 14 residues. CDR1 and CDR2 from the germline V gene are SEHNR and FQNEAQ (reference sequence). V gave up 3 bases and J gave up 8 bases, with 16 bases separating them. The chain's CDR3 is CASSLGGGPAGYTF. The CDR3 nucleotides read TGTGCCAGCAGCTTGGGGGGAGGGCCCGCCGGCTACACCTTC.

The chain couples TRBV15 to TRBJ1-1, with D possibly TRBD1 on 6 matching bases. V lost 3 bases and J lost 1, with 6 bases in between. The CDR3 runs 13 residues. Germline CDR1 LNHNV, CDR2 YYDKDF (reference sequence). CDR3 protein: CATSRTGNTEAFF. In DNA, the CDR3 is TGTGCCACCAGCAGGACAGGGAACACTGAAGCTTTCTTT. Complete variable domain (other parts from reference TRBV15 and TRBJ1-1): DAMVIQNPRYQVTQFGKPVTLSCSQTLNHNVMYWYQQKSSQAPKLLFHYYDKDFNNEADTPDNFQSRRPNTSFCFLDIRSPGLGDTAMYLCATSRTGNTEAFFGQGTRLTVV.

V usage is TRBV19 and J usage is TRBJ1-1; D is perhaps TRBD1 (6 bases). The germline gives CDR1 LNHDA, CDR2 SQIVND (reference sequence). V lost 7 bases and J 0 bases, leaving 18 bases between the germline ends. CDR3 length: 16 residues. CDR3: CASTSPGTRMNTEAFF. The CDR3 DNA reads as TGTGCCAGTACTAGTCCCGGGACAAGAATGAACACTGAAGCTTTCTTT.

The CDR3 is CASSQRPWTGCSGNTIYF. The CDR3, as DNA: TGTGCCAGCAGCCAACGGCCTTGGACAGGGTGCTCTGGAAACACCATATATTTT. The chain has TRBV21-1 and TRBJ1-3; TRBD1, the table's D call, lacks a check against the DNA. TRBV21-1 is given as a pseudogene. CDR3 size: 18 residues.

This clone was observed once. The V gene is TRBV7-8, the J gene TRBJ1-1; TRBD1 might be the D (6 bases). Germline CDR1 and CDR2: SGHVS and FQNEAQ. V lost 1 base, J lost 10 bases, and 10 bases lay in between. The CDR3 is made up of 12 amino acids. The CDR3 protein is CASSLGEGGAFF. DNA of the CDR3: TGTGCCAGCAGCTTAGGGGAGGGGGGAGCTTTCTTT. Together with reference TRBV7-8 and TRBJ1-1, the CDR3 gives the full variable domain: GAGVSQSPRYKVAKRGQDVALRCDPISGHVSLFWYQQALGQGPEFLTYFQNEAQLDKSGLPSDRFFAERPEGSVSTLKIQRTQQEDSAVYLCASSLGEGGAFFGQGTRLTVV.

The rearrangement links TRBV30 to TRBJ1-1; D gene ambiguous. This CDR3 spans 14 amino acids. V was shortened by 0 bases and J by 6 bases, with 14 bases between the two germline ends. Germline loops: CDR1 GTSNPN, CDR2 SVGIG (reference sequence). CDR3 amino acids: CAWSVEQKGAEAFF. The CDR3, as DNA: TGTGCCTGGAGTGTTGAACAGAAAGGCGCTGAAGCTTTCTTT.

Only one count was recorded for this clone. The chain employs TRBV19 and TRBJ2-1, with 8 bases matching TRBD2. The length of the CDR3 is 16 residues. Germline loops: CDR1 LNHDA, CDR2 SQIVND (reference sequence). V was clipped by 2 bases and J by 7 bases; unmatched bases: 10. The CDR3 bases are TGTGCCAGTAGTATACCCCAAGCGGGAGCCTGGAATGAGCAGTTCTTC. It specifies CASSIPQAGAWNEQFF. Drawing the rest from reference TRBV19 and TRBJ2-1, the complete variable domain is DGGITQSPKYLFRKEGQNVTLSCEQNLNHDAMYWYRQDPGQGLRLIYYSQIVNDFQKGDIAEGYSVSREKKESFPLTVTSAQKNPTAFYLCASSIPQAGAWNEQFFGPGTRLTVL.

The V call is TRBV5-6, the J call TRBJ2-5; D gene ambiguous. Germline V lookup: CDR1 SGHDT, CDR2 YYEEEE. CDR3 length: 13 amino acids. The ends were cut back, 1 base at V and 4 bases at J, with 8 bases in the middle. Here the CDR3 DNA reads TGTGCCAGCAGCTTGCACCTAGGAGAGACCCAGTACTTC. Amino acid sequence: CASSLHLGETQYF.

A note on this clone: The same CDR3 can be traced to other DNA sequences in this sample. This chain joins TRBV18 and TRBJ1-1; 9 nucleotides align to TRBD1. V was pared by 4 bases and J by 0 bases, with 6 bases of the junction left unmatched. CDR3 length equals 16 residues. The germline V gene has CDR1 KGHSH and CDR2 LQKENI. The CDR3 DNA sequence: TGTGCCAGCTCACTCGACAGGGGGAGAATGAACACTGAAGCTTTCTTT. Translated: CASSLDRGRMNTEAFF. Together with reference TRBV18 and TRBJ1-1, the CDR3 gives the full variable domain: NAGVMQNPRHLVRRRGQEARLRCSPMKGHSHVYWYRQLPEEGLKFMVYLQKENIIDESGMPKERFSAEFPKEGPSILRIQQVVRGDSAAYFCASSLDRGRMNTEAFFGQGTRLTVV.